A single T cell receptor (beta chain) is shown here with its context. The CDR3 is made up of 17 amino acids. V trimming: 10 bases; J trimming: 0 bases; junction bases outside the gene matches: 15. CDR1 and CDR2 from the germline V gene are LNHDA and SQIVND (reference sequence). The data belong to a study of blood T cell repertoires in COVID-19. Clones were sequenced by immunoSEQ multiplex PCR, and TCRdb holds only the in-frame ones, with some missing. Of approximately 210,000 clones listed, 86% are singletons. The TCR comes from a man in his thirties or forties who had recovered from COVID-19. Sample: peripheral blood. The gene calls are TRBV19 and TRBJ1-5, with 7 nucleotides matching TRBD1. The CDR3 protein is CATLQGVGGYSNQPQHF. The CDR3 coding sequence is TGTGCCACCCTCCAGGGGGTGGGAGGATATAGCAATCAGCCCCAGCATTTT. Supplemented by reference TRBV19 and TRBJ1-5, the full variable domain reads DGGITQSPKYLFRKEGQNVTLSCEQNLNHDAMYWYRQDPGQGLRLIYYSQIVNDFQKGDIAEGYSVSREKKESFPLTVTSAQKNPTAFYLCATLQGVGGYSNQPQHFGDGTRLSIL.